This T cell receptor (beta chain) was documented in a study of blood T cell repertoires in COVID-19. The authors' processing: Amplification from reference gene primers served as the basis for estimated nucleated cell counts. Assay used: immunoSEQ multiplex PCR; TCRdb lists only in-frame clones, some missing. The DNA was the basis for D and trimming; V, J and clone size are from that table. The top ten hold 2.5% to 3% of the sample, which has 250,000 or so clones, roughly 90% seen once. There are 15 residues in the CDR3. Trimming pared 1 base from V and 1 base from J, leaving 4 bases between. Germline CDR1 is KGHDR and CDR2 is SFDVKD.

The sequence was obtained from a woman aged 55-70 years with acute or convalescent COVID-19. V and J are TRBV24-1 and TRBJ2-6; D unclear. Sequenced: peripheral blood. The CDR3 loop reads CATSDFNSGANVLTF. In DNA, the CDR3 is TGTGCCACCAGTGATTTTAATTCTGGGGCCAACGTCCTGACTTTC.